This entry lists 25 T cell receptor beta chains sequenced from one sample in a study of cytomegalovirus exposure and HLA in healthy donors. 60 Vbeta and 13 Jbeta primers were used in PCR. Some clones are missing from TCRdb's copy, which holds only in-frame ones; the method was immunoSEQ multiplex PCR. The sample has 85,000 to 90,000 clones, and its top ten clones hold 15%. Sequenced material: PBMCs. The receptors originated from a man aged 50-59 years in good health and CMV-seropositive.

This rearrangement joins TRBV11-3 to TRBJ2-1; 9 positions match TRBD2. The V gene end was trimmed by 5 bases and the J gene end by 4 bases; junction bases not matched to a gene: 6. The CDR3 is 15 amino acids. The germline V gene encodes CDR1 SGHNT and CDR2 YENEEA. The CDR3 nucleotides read TGTGCCAGCAGCCCGACTAGCGGCCTTTACAATGAGCAGTTCTTC. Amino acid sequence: CASSPTSGLYNEQFF.

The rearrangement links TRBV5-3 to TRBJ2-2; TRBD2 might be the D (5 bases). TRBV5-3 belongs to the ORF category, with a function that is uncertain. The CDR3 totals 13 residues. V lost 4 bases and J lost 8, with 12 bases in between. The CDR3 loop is CARSPGSTGELFF. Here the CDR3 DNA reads TGTGCCAGAAGCCCGGGGTCAACTGGGGAGCTGTTTTTT.

As DNA, the CDR3 is TGTGCCAGCAGCCGACAGGGTGGTAGCACTGAAGCTTTCTTT. Translating it yields CASSRQGGSTEAFF. The chain has TRBV7-9 and TRBJ1-1, with TRBD1 matching over 7 bases. Germline trimming cut 5 bases from V and 4 bases from J; bases unmatched to any gene: 7. The CDR3 is 14 amino acids. Per germline, CDR1 SEHNR and CDR2 FQNEAQ (reference sequence).

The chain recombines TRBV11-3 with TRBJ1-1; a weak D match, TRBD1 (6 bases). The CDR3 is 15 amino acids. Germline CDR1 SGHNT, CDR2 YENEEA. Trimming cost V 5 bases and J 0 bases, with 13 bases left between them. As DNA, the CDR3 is TGTGCCAGCAGCCCTAACACAGGGATGAACACTGAAGCTTTCTTT. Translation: CASSPNTGMNTEAFF.

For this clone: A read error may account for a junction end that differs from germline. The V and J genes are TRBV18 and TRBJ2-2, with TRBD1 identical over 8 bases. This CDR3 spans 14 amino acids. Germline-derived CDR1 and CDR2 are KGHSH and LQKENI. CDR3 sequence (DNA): TGTGCCAGCTCGCGGACAGGGAACGCCGGGGAGCTGTTTTTT. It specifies CASSRTGNAGELFF.

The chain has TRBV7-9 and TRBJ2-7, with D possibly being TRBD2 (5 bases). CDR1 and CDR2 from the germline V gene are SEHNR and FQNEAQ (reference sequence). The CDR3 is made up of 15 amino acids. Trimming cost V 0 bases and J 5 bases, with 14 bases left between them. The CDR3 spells CASSLATYSGNEQYF. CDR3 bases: TGTGCCAGCAGCTTAGCTACCTACTCCGGGAACGAGCAGTACTTC. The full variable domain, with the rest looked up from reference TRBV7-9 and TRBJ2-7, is DTGVSQNPRHKITKRGQNVTFRCDPISEHNRLYWYRQTLGQGPEFLTYFQNEAQLEKSRLLSDRFSAERPKGSFSTLEIQRTEQGDSAMYLCASSLATYSGNEQYFGPGTRLTVT.

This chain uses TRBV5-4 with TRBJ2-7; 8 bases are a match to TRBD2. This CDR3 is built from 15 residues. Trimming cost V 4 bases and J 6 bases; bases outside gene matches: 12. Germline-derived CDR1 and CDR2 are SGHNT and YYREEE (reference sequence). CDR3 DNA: TGTGCCAGCAGCCTGGGAGGGGTAGCGGGATTCGAGCAGTACGTC. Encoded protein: CASSLGGVAGFEQYV.

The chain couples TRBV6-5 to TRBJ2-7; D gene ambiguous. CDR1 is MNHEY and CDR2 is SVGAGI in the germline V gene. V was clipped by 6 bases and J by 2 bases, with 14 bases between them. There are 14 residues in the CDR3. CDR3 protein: CASRSVAAAYEQYV. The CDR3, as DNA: TGTGCCAGCAGGAGTGTGGCGGCCGCCTACGAGCAGTACGTC.

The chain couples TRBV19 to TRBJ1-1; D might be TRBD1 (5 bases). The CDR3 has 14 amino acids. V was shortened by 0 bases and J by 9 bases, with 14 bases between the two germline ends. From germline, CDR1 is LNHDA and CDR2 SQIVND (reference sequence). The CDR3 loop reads CASSIEGGERKAFF. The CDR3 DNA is TGTGCCAGTAGTATAGAGGGGGGTGAGAGGAAAGCTTTCTTT.

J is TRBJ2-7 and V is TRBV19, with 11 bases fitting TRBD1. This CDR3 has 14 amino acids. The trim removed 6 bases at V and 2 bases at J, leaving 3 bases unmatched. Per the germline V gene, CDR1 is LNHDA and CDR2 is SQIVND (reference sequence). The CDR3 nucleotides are TGTGCCAGTAGCCCGGACAGGGGGCCCTACGAGCAGTACTTC. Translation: CASSPDRGPYEQYF.

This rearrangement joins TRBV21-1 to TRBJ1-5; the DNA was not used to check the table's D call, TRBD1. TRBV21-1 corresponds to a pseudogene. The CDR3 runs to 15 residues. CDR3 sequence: CASSRHGTENQPQHF. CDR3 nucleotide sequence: TGTGCCAGCAGCCGACACGGGACAGAAAATCAGCCCCAGCATTTT.

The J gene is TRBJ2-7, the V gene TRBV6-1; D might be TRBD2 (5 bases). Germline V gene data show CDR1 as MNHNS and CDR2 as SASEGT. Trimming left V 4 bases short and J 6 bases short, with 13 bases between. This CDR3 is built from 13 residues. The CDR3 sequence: CASSGLLGREQYV. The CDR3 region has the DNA TGTGCCAGCAGTGGATTACTAGGTCGCGAGCAGTACGTC.

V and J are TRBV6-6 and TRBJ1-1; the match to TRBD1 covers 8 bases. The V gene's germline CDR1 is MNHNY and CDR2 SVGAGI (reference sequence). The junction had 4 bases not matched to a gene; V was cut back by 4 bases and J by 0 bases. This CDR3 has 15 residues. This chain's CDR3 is CASSSMGQVNTEAFF. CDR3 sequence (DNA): TGTGCCAGCAGTTCCATGGGACAGGTGAACACTGAAGCTTTCTTT.

CDR3 sequence reads: CASSLGLAGGGEQFF. Written as DNA, the CDR3 is TGTGCCAGCAGCTTAGGACTAGCGGGAGGGGGTGAGCAGTTCTTC. The chain is built from TRBV7-2 and TRBJ2-1, with 14 bases that match TRBD2. The trim removed 1 base at V and 9 bases at J, leaving 2 bases unmatched. This CDR3 spans 15 amino acids. CDR1 is SGHTA and CDR2 is FQGNSA in the germline V gene.

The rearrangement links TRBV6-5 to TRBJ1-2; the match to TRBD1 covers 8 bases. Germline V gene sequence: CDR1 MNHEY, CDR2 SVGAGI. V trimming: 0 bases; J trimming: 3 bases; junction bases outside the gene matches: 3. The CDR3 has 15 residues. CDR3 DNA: TGTGCCAGCAGTTACTCCCCACAGGGGGACTATGGCTACACCTTC. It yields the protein CASSYSPQGDYGYTF.

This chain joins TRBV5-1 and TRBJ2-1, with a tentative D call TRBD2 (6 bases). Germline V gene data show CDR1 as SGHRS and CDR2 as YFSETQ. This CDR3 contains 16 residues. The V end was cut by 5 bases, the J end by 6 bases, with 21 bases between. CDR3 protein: CASSRQTRTTSNEQFF. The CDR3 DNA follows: TGCGCCAGCAGTCGCCAGACTAGAACCACGTCCAATGAGCAGTTCTTC. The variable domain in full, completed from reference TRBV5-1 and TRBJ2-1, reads KAGVTQTPRYLIKTRGQQVTLSCSPISGHRSVSWYQQTPGQGLQFLFEYFSETQRNKGNFPGRFSGRQFSNSRSEMNVSTLELGDSALYLCASSRQTRTTSNEQFFGPGTRLTVL.

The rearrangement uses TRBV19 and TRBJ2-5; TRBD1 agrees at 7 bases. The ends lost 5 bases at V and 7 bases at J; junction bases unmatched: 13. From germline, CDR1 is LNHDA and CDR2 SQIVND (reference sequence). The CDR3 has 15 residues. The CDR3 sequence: CASSANTGVSGTQYF. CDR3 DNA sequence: TGTGCCAGTAGTGCTAATACAGGGGTCAGCGGGACCCAGTACTTC.

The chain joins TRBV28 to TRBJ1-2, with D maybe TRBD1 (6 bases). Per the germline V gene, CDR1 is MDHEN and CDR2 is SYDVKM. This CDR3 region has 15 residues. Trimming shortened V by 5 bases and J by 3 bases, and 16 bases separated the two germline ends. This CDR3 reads CASSPGDRWDYGYTF. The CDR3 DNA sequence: TGTGCCAGCAGTCCCGGCGACAGGTGGGACTATGGCTACACCTTC.

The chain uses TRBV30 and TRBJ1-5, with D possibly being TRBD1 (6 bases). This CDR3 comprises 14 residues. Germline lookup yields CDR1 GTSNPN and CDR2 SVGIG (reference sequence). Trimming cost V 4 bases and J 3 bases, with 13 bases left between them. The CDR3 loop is CAWTDGQSNQPQHF. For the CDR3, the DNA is TGTGCCTGGACCGACGGACAGTCCAATCAGCCCCAGCATTTT.

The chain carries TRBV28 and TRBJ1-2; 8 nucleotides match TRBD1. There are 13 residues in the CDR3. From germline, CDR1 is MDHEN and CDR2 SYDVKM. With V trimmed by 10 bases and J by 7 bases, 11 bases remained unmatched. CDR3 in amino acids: CATGETGAGGYTF. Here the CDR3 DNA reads TGTGCCACTGGGGAGACAGGGGCCGGTGGCTACACCTTC.

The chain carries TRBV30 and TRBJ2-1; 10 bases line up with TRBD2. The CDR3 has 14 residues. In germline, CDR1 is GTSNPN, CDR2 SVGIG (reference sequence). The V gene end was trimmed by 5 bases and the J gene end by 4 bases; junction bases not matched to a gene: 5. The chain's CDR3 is CAWEAGGPYNEQFF. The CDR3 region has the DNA TGTGCCTGGGAAGCGGGAGGGCCTTACAATGAGCAGTTCTTC.

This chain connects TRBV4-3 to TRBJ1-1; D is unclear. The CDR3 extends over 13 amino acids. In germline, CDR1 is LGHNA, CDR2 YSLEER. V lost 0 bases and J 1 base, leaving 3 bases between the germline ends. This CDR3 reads CASSQDKNTEAFF. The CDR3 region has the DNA TGCGCCAGCAGCCAAGATAAGAACACTGAAGCTTTCTTT.

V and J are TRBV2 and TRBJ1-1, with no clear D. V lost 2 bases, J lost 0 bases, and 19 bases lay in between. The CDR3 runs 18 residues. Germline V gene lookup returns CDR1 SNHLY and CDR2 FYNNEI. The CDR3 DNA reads TGTGCCAGCAGTGAACCTACCAGGAAGGTCGGGATGAACACTGAAGCTTTCTTT. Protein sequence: CASSEPTRKVGMNTEAFF.

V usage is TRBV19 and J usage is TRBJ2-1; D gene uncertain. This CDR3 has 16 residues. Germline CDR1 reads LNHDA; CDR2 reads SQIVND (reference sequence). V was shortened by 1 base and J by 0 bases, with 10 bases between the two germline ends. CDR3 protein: CASSIGNSLSYNEQFF. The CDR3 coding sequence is TGTGCCAGTAGTATAGGGAACAGCCTCTCCTACAATGAGCAGTTCTTC.

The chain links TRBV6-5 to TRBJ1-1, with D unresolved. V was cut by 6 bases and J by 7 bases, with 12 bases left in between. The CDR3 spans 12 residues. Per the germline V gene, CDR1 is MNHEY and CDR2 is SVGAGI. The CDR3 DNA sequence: TGTGCCAGCAGCCCCCGAGGAGGTGAAGCTTTCTTT. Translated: CASSPRGGEAFF.